This T cell receptor beta chain was found in a study of cytomegalovirus exposure and HLA in healthy donors. Study conclusions and caveats: Trimming of TCR beta V- and J-genes showed a link, identified in a later analysis, to a missense DCLRE1C variant.

Only a few counts were recorded for this clone. Its antigen is unknown. The germline gives CDR1 LNHDA, CDR2 SQIVND (reference sequence). V gave up 8 bases and J gave up 0 bases, with 13 bases separating them. The CDR3 loop spans 15 amino acids. PCR amplification relied on 60 Vbeta primers (plus 13 Jbeta primers). The assay was immunoSEQ multiplex PCR, and TCRdb's table has in-frame clones only and misses some. This sample has approximately 140,000 clones, with 70% to 80% found just once. The sample comprised PBMCs. This receptor was obtained from a woman aged 45-65 years in good health and CMV-seronegative. The chain employs TRBV19 and TRBJ2-2; no definite D call. The CDR3 nucleotides read TGTGCCAGTCAAATCGAGACACCGAACACCGGGGAGCTGTTTTTT. Residues: CASQIETPNTGELFF.